Below, 32 T cell receptor beta chains from the same sample are listed, as sequenced in a study of cytomegalovirus exposure and HLA in healthy donors. PCR was performed using 60 Vbeta and 13 Jbeta primers. This table comes from immunoSEQ multiplex PCR, and its TCRdb copy is limited to in-frame clones, with some not included. The sample shows fewer than 200,000 clones, approximately 80% of them seen only once. Specimen: PBMCs. Receptors were obtained from a man aged 25-45 years in good health and CMV-seronegative.

The genes are TRBV15 and TRBJ2-7, with D possibly being TRBD1 (6 bases). Germline CDR1 and CDR2: LNHNV and YYDKDF (reference sequence). The ends were cut back, 0 bases at V and 3 bases at J, with 12 bases in the middle. This CDR3 has 15 amino acids. The CDR3 region is CATSRDPRGDYEQYF. The CDR3 bases are TGTGCCACCAGCAGAGATCCCAGGGGAGACTACGAGCAGTACTTC.

V and J are TRBV10-2 and TRBJ2-2, with TRBD2 identical over 7 bases. J was trimmed by 3 bases and V by 7 bases; bases with no gene match: 5. Germline CDR1 WSHSY, CDR2 SAAADI. CDR3 size: 14 residues. The DNA of the CDR3 is TGCGCCAGCAAAATGGCGGGAGACACCGGGGAGCTGTTTTTT. Protein product: CASKMAGDTGELFF.

This chain joins TRBV20-1 and TRBJ2-5; D unresolved. Germline CDR1 DFQATT, CDR2 SNEGSKA (reference sequence). Trimming took off 6 bases at V and 6 bases at J, with 11 bases between the two ends. This CDR3 is 11 amino acids long. The CDR3 DNA reads as TGCAGTGCAAAAAGAGAGAAGACCCAGTACTTC. Encoded protein: CSAKREKTQYF.

CDR3 sequence reads: CASSLGGGYGYTF. The CDR3 nucleotides are TGTGCCAGCAGCTTGGGCGGCGGTTATGGCTACACCTTC. The J gene is TRBJ1-2, the V gene TRBV5-8; D not certain. The germline V gene has CDR1 SGHTS and CDR2 YDEGEE. Trimming stripped 0 bases from V and 5 bases from J, with 8 bases between. CDR3 length equals 13 residues. The entire variable domain, with the rest obtained from reference TRBV5-8 and TRBJ1-2, is as follows: EAGVTQSPTHLIKTRGQQATLRCSPISGHTSVYWYQQALGLGLQFLLWYDEGEERNRGNFPPRFSGRQFPNYSSELNVNALELEDSALYLCASSLGGGYGYTFGSGTRLTVV.

CDR3 protein: CSVHPQGRAYNEQFF. CDR3 nucleotide sequence: TGCAGCGTTCACCCTCAGGGCAGGGCCTACAATGAGCAGTTCTTC. The chain is built from TRBV29-1 and TRBJ2-1; weak D call: TRBD1 (5 bases). Deletions cut 5 bases from V and 2 bases from J, with 16 bases between. The CDR3 loop spans 15 amino acids. CDR1 is SQVTM and CDR2 is ANQGSEA in the germline V gene.

This sequence joins TRBV30 and TRBJ1-6, with TRBD1 matching over 10 bases. There are 13 residues in the CDR3. The ends lost 4 bases at V and 7 bases at J; junction bases unmatched: 1. Germline-derived CDR1 and CDR2 are GTSNPN and SVGIG (reference sequence). CDR3 nucleotide sequence: TGTGCCTGGAAGGGACAGGGGAATTCACCCCTCCACTTT. Protein sequence: CAWKGQGNSPLHF.

This chain joins TRBV6-6 and TRBJ2-2, with a tentative D call TRBD2 (5 bases). Trimming cost V 0 bases and J 2 bases, with 7 bases left between them. CDR1 is MNHNY, CDR2 SVGAGI, per germline (reference sequence). The CDR3 has 15 amino acids. The CDR3 bases are TGTGCCAGCAGTTACTCAGCGGCCAACACCGGGGAGCTGTTTTTT. It is translated as CASSYSAANTGELFF.

This rearrangement joins TRBV29-1 to TRBJ1-1; the match to TRBD1 covers 10 bases. The germline gives CDR1 SQVTM, CDR2 ANQGSEA. The J segment lost 5 bases and the V segment lost 7 bases, leaving 10 bases of the junction unmatched. This CDR3 contains 14 residues. CDR3 in DNA: TGCAGCGCTATAAAGACAGGGGGCAATACTGAAGCTTTCTTT. This encodes CSAIKTGGNTEAFF.

This sequence joins TRBV2 and TRBJ2-2, with no clear D. Germline-derived CDR1 and CDR2 are SNHLY and FYNNEI. This CDR3 has 13 residues. The V gene lost 6 bases and the J gene lost 5 bases, with 10 bases spanning the gap. The CDR3: CASRPRLTGELFF. For the CDR3, the DNA is TGTGCCAGCAGACCCAGACTGACCGGGGAGCTGTTTTTT.

J is TRBJ2-2 and V is TRBV14; the match to TRBD2 covers 14 bases. V was clipped by 4 bases and J by 5 bases; unmatched bases: 3. The germline V gene encodes CDR1 SGHDN and CDR2 FVKESK. This CDR3 is built from 16 residues. The CDR3 reads CASSRRTSGRTGELFF. CDR3 coding DNA: TGTGCCAGCAGCCGCAGGACTAGCGGGAGGACCGGGGAGCTGTTTTTT.

The chain employs TRBV5-4 and TRBJ2-1, with TRBD2 matching over 8 bases. Per the germline V gene, CDR1 is SGHNT and CDR2 is YYREEE (reference sequence). The CDR3 extends over 17 amino acids. Germline trimming cut 4 bases from V and 8 bases from J; bases unmatched to any gene: 17. The CDR3 bases are TGTGCCAGCAGCCCGGGGATGGCGGGGGGCCTGGGAGATGAGCAGTTCTTC. This translates into CASSPGMAGGLGDEQFF.

J is TRBJ2-2 and V is TRBV5-5; the D gene is possibly TRBD2 (6 bases). Trimming stripped 4 bases from V and 4 bases from J, with 17 bases between. The CDR3 consists of 16 residues. The germline V gene has CDR1 SGHKS and CDR2 YYEKEE (reference sequence). CDR3 sequence reads: CASSPSGSVVTGELFF. Here the CDR3 DNA reads TGTGCCAGCAGCCCCAGCGGGTCGGTCGTCACCGGGGAGCTGTTTTTT.

V is TRBV7-3 and J is TRBJ2-5; TRBD2 matches at 10 bases. Looked up from germline, CDR1 is SGHTA and CDR2 is FQGTGA. With 5 bases clipped from V and 1 base from J, the junction kept 4 bases outside the gene matches. This CDR3 has 15 residues. In DNA form, the CDR3 reads TGTGCCAGCAGCCGGTCTAGCGGGGGCCAAGAGACCCAGTACTTC. This codes for CASSRSSGGQETQYF.

This clone was counted a few times. The rearrangement joins TRBV7-9 to TRBJ2-2, with TRBD2 matching over 7 bases. CDR1 is SEHNR, CDR2 FQNEAQ, per germline (reference sequence). V lost 8 bases and J lost 2; bases outside the gene matches: 11. The CDR3 is 16 residues long. CDR3 amino acids: CASLQAGSANTGELFF. The CDR3 DNA follows: TGTGCCAGCCTCCAAGCGGGGTCTGCCAACACCGGGGAGCTGTTTTTT.

This sequence joins TRBV10-3 and TRBJ2-2; TRBD2 is a possible D gene (6 bases). The CDR3 runs to 14 residues. CDR1 and CDR2 (germline): ENHRY, SYGVKD. The V gene lost 6 bases and the J gene lost 7 bases, with 15 bases spanning the gap. The CDR3 loop reads CAISWDLEGGELFF. The CDR3 bases are TGTGCCATCAGCTGGGACCTGGAGGGCGGGGAGCTGTTTTTT.

This clone was counted between two and nine times. The chain links TRBV7-9 to TRBJ1-2; D ambiguous. Trimming took 7 bases from V and 0 from J, leaving 9 bases between them. The CDR3 runs to 13 residues. Per germline, CDR1 SEHNR and CDR2 FQNEAQ (reference sequence). The DNA of the CDR3 is TGTGCCAGCATCTCGGGGACTAACTATGGCTACACCTTC. It is translated as CASISGTNYGYTF. Looking up the rest from reference TRBV7-9 and TRBJ1-2 gives the full variable domain: DTGVSQNPRHKITKRGQNVTFRCDPISEHNRLYWYRQTLGQGPEFLTYFQNEAQLEKSRLLSDRFSAERPKGSFSTLEIQRTEQGDSAMYLCASISGTNYGYTFGSGTRLTVV.

J is TRBJ1-6 and V is TRBV5-6, with a possible D match to TRBD1 (6 bases). Germline V gene data show CDR1 as SGHDT and CDR2 as YYEEEE. The CDR3 is made up of 14 amino acids. Trimming took off 5 bases at V and 8 bases at J, with 14 bases between the two ends. The CDR3: CASSPRGGDSPLHF. The CDR3 DNA sequence: TGTGCCAGCAGTCCCAGGGGTGGGGATTCACCCCTCCACTTT.

The chain is built from TRBV30 and TRBJ2-5; D perhaps matches TRBD1 (6 bases). V lost 0 bases, J lost 5 bases, and 13 bases lay in between. Germline CDR1 GTSNPN, CDR2 SVGIG (reference sequence). The CDR3 is 14 amino acids. The CDR3 DNA sequence: TGTGCCTGGAGTGTAGGGTCAGGGGTGGAGACCCAGTACTTC. It specifies CAWSVGSGVETQYF.

This chain joins TRBV7-9 and TRBJ2-5, with TRBD2 identical over 11 bases. Germline lookup yields CDR1 SEHNR and CDR2 FQNEAQ (reference sequence). CDR3 size: 14 residues. J gave up 3 bases and V 5 bases, and 2 bases lay outside the gene matches. This CDR3 is CASSPGLAEETQYF. As DNA, the CDR3 is TGTGCCAGCAGCCCGGGACTAGCGGAAGAGACCCAGTACTTC.

This clone was seen only a few times. This rearrangement joins TRBV10-3 to TRBJ1-2; no reliable D call. The V gene lost 10 bases and the J gene lost 8 bases, with 11 bases spanning the gap. Germline CDR1 and CDR2: ENHRY and SYGVKD. CDR3 length: 10 amino acids. CDR3 loop: CATGPGGYTF. CDR3 DNA: TGTGCCACCGGCCCCGGGGGCTACACCTTC.

V is TRBV4-1 and J is TRBJ2-1; TRBD2 might be the D (5 bases). The CDR3 extends over 16 amino acids. Germline CDR1 is MGHRA and CDR2 is YSYEKL. V was trimmed by 1 base and J by 1 base, leaving 11 bases between them. The CDR3 region has the DNA TGCGCCAGCAGCCAAGGGGCTAGCTATTCCTACAATGAGCAGTTCTTC. Protein: CASSQGASYSYNEQFF.

The chain joins TRBV10-2 to TRBJ2-3, with TRBD2 as a possible D gene (5 bases). V shed 6 bases and J shed 2 bases, with 9 bases lying between them. CDR3 size: 13 residues. Germline V gives CDR1 WSHSY, CDR2 SAAADI. The CDR3 spells CASRDYPTDTQYF. CDR3 sequence (DNA): TGCGCCAGCAGAGACTACCCCACAGATACGCAGTATTTT.

This clone showed up just once. CDR3 region: CASSLPRTAGSSYNEQFF. The CDR3 coding sequence is TGCGCCAGCAGCTTACCACGTACTGCGGGGAGCTCCTACAATGAGCAGTTCTTC. The chain links TRBV5-1 to TRBJ2-1, with D perhaps TRBD2 (6 bases). Germline values: CDR1 SGHRS, CDR2 YFSETQ. There are 18 residues in the CDR3. V was cut by 2 bases and J by 0 bases, with 18 bases left in between.

This clone was counted once. V gene TRBV6-5 combines with J gene TRBJ1-1; no clear D gene. There are 15 residues in the CDR3. V dropped 2 bases and J dropped 0 bases, with 10 bases sitting between them. Germline V gene data show CDR1 as MNHEY and CDR2 as SVGAGI. DNA for the CDR3: TGTGCCAGCAGTTACGGCGGAAACATGAACACTGAAGCTTTCTTT. Its protein is CASSYGGNMNTEAFF.

The chain employs TRBV7-9 and TRBJ2-1, with 8 nucleotides matching TRBD2. Germline V CDR1 and CDR2: SEHNR, FQNEAQ (reference sequence). V lost 5 bases to trimming and J lost 5 bases; unmatched junction nucleotides: 11. The CDR3 is made up of 16 amino acids. In DNA, the CDR3 is TGTGCCAGCAGCCCGCGGGAGCGGGAGTTTAACAATGAGCAGTTCTTC. Translating gives CASSPREREFNNEQFF.

The chain joins TRBV9 to TRBJ2-2; no reliable D call. Germline loops: CDR1 SGDLS, CDR2 YYNGEE. V was trimmed by 0 bases and J by 6 bases, leaving 9 bases between them. The CDR3 is made up of 14 amino acids. DNA for the CDR3: TGTGCCAGCAGCGTAGTTCGGGTGGCCGGGGAGCTGTTTTTT. Its protein is CASSVVRVAGELFF.

Remarks on this clone: The sample carries other DNA sequences with the same CDR3. This chain connects TRBV30 to TRBJ1-5; TRBD1 agrees at 7 bases. V lost 3 bases, J lost 4 bases, and 3 bases stayed unmatched. Germline-derived CDR1 and CDR2 are GTSNPN and SVGIG (reference sequence). The CDR3 length is 13 residues. DNA of the CDR3: TGTGCCTGGAGCCCACAGGGGAATCAGCCCCAGCATTTT. Residues: CAWSPQGNQPQHF. The full variable domain, rest sourced from reference TRBV30 and TRBJ1-5, is SQTIHQWPATLVQPVGSPLSLECTVEGTSNPNLYWYRQAAGRGLQLLFYSVGIGQISSEVPQNLSASRPQDRQFILSSKKLLLSDSGFYLCAWSPQGNQPQHFGDGTRLSIL.

This chain links TRBV4-1 with TRBJ1-1; D not certain. The germline CDR1 and CDR2 sequences are MGHRA and YSYEKL. Trimming shortened V by 1 base and J by 1 base, and 10 bases separated the two germline ends. The CDR3 sequence is 15 residues long. CDR3 sequence: CASSQVIAENTEAFF. CDR3 sequence (DNA): TGCGCCAGCAGCCAAGTAATTGCGGAGAACACTGAAGCTTTCTTT.

V is TRBV7-2 and J is TRBJ2-7; 7 bases match TRBD2. This CDR3 region has 17 residues. The germline gives CDR1 SGHTA, CDR2 FQGNSA. V shed 0 bases and J 0 bases; nucleotides not matched to a gene: 8. The CDR3 coding sequence is TGTGCCAGCAGCTTAGCCCTCGCTAGCGGACTCTCCTACGAGCAGTACTTC. Its translation is CASSLALASGLSYEQYF.

This sequence joins TRBV4-1 and TRBJ2-4, with TRBD2 identical over 11 bases. This CDR3 spans 20 amino acids. Germline V gene lookup returns CDR1 MGHRA and CDR2 YSYEKL. J was trimmed by 1 base and V by 0 bases; bases with no gene match: 11. Here the CDR3 reads CASSQDYLAGGASAKNIQYF. DNA of the CDR3: TGCGCCAGCAGCCAAGATTACCTAGCGGGAGGAGCTTCGGCCAAAAACATTCAGTACTTC.

The chain joins TRBV6-6 to TRBJ2-7, with 7 bases fitting TRBD1. The CDR3 consists of 15 residues. With V trimmed by 3 bases and J by 0 bases, 5 bases remained unmatched. CDR1 MNHNY and CDR2 SVGAGI come from the germline V gene (reference sequence). The CDR3 coding sequence is TGTGCCAGCAGTTATACCGGGACAGTCTCCTACGAGCAGTACTTC. Protein: CASSYTGTVSYEQYF.

This clone was observed once. The chain couples TRBV7-8 to TRBJ2-5; TRBD2 is a possible D gene (6 bases). This CDR3 comprises 14 residues. Per the germline V gene, CDR1 is SGHVS and CDR2 is FQNEAQ. Trimming cost V 4 bases and J 2 bases, with 11 bases left between them. The CDR3 region is CASSSPGVQETQYF. As DNA, the CDR3 is TGTGCCAGCAGCTCCCCGGGGGTTCAAGAGACCCAGTACTTC.